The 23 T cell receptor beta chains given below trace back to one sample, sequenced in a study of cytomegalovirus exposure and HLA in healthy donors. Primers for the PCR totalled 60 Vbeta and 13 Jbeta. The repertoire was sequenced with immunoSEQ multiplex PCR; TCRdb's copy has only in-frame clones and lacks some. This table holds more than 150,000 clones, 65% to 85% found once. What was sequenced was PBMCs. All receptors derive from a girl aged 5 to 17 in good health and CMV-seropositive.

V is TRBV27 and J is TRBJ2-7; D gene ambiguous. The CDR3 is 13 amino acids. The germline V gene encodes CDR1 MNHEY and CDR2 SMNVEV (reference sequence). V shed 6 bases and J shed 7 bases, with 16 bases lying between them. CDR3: CASSHLPPLEQYF. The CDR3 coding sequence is TGTGCCAGCAGCCACTTGCCCCCCCTGGAGCAGTACTTC.

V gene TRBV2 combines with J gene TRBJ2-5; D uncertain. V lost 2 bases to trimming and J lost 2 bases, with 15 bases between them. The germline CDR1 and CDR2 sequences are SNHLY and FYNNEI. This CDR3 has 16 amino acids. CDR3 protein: CASSERPADVQETQYF. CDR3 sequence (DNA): TGTGCCAGCAGTGAAAGGCCTGCGGATGTACAAGAGACCCAGTACTTC.

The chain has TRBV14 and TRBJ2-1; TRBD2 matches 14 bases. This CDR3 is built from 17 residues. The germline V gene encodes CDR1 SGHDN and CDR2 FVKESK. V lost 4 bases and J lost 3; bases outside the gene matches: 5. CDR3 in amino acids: CASSPRTSGRYYNEQFF. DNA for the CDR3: TGTGCCAGCAGCCCTAGGACTAGCGGGAGGTACTACAATGAGCAGTTCTTC. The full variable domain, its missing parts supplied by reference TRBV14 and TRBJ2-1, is EAGVTQFPSHSVIEKGQTVTLRCDPISGHDNLYWYRRVMGKEIKFLLHFVKESKQDESGMPNNRFLAERTGGTYSTLKVQPAELEDSGVYFCASSPRTSGRYYNEQFFGPGTRLTVL.

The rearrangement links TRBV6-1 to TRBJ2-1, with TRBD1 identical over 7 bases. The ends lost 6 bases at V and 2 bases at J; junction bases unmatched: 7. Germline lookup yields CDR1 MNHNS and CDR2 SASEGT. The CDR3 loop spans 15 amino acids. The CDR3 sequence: CASRRDRDPYNEQFF. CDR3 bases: TGTGCCAGCAGGAGAGACAGGGATCCCTACAATGAGCAGTTCTTC.

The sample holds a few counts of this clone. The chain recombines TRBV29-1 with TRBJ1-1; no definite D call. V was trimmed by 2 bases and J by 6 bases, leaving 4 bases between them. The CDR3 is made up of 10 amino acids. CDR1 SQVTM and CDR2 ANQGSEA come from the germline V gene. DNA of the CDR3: TGCAGCGTTGAATACTCTGAAGCTTTCTTT. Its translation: CSVEYSEAFF.

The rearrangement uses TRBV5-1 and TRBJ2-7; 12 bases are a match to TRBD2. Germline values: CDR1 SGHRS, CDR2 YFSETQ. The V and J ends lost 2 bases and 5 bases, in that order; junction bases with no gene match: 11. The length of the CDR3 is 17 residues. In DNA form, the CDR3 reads TGCGCCAGCAGCTTACCTTCTAGCGGGAGGGTTGACAACGAGCAGTACTTC. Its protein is CASSLPSSGRVDNEQYF.

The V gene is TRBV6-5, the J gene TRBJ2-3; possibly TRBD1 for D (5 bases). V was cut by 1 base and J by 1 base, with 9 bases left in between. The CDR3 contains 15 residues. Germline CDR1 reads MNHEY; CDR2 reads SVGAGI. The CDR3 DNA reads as TGTGCCAGCAGTTACTTGGGGCAGGGCACAGATACGCAGTATTTT. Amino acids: CASSYLGQGTDTQYF.

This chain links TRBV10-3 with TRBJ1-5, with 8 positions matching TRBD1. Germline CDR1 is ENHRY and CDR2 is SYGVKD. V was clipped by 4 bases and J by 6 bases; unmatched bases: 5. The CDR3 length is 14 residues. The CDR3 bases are TGTGCCATCAGTGGGACAGGGAGGACTCAGCCCCAGCATTTT. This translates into CAISGTGRTQPQHF.

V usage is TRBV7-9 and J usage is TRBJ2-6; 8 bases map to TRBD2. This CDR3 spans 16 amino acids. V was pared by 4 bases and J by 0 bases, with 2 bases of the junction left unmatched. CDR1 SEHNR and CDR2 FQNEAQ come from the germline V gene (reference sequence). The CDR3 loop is CASSSRGGSGANVLTF. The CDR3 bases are TGTGCCAGCAGCTCACGGGGGGGCTCTGGGGCCAACGTCCTGACTTTC.

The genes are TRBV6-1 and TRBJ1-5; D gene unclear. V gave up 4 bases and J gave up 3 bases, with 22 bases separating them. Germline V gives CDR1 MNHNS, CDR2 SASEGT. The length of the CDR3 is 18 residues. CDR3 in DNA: TGTGCCAGCAGTGGTATACTCGGGGTGCCGGAACTCAATCAGCCCCAGCATTTT. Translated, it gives CASSGILGVPELNQPQHF.

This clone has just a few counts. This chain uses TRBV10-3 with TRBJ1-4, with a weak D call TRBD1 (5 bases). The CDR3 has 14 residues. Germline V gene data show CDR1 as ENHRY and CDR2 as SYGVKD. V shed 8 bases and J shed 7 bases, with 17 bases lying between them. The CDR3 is CAISDSPRREKLFF. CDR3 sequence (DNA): TGTGCCATCTCTGACAGTCCGCGCCGTGAAAAACTGTTTTTT.

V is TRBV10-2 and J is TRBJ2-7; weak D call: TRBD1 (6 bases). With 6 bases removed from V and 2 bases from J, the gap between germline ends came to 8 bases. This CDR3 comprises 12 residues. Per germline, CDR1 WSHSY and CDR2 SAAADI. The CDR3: CASSGTTYEQYF. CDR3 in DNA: TGCGCCAGCAGCGGGACAACCTACGAGCAGTACTTC.

The CDR3 region is CASGGAYNEQFF. CDR3 DNA sequence: TGTGCCAGTGGCGGGGCCTACAATGAGCAGTTCTTC. This chain joins TRBV19 and TRBJ2-1; D may be TRBD2 (6 bases). The CDR3 spans 12 residues. Trimming pared 8 bases from V and 2 bases from J, leaving 7 bases between. The germline CDR1 and CDR2 sequences are LNHDA and SQIVND (reference sequence).

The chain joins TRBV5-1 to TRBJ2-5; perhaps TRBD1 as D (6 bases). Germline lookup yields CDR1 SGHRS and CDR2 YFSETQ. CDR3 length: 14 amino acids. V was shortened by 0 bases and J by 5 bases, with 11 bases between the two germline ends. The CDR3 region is CASSLGPTGETQYF. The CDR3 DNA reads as TGCGCCAGCAGCTTGGGACCAACAGGGGAGACCCAGTACTTC.

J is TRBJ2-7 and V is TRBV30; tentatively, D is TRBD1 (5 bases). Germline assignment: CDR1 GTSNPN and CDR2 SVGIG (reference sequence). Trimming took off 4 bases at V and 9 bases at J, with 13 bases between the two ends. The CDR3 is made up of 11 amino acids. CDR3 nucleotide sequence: TGTGCCTGGAATCGGCAGGGTGGGCAGTACTTC. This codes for CAWNRQGGQYF.

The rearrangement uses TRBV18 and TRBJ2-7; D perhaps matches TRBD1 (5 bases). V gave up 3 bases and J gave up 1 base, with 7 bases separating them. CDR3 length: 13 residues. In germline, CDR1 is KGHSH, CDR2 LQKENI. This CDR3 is CASSPSGSYEQYF. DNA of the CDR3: TGTGCCAGCTCACCTTCAGGGTCCTACGAGCAGTACTTC.

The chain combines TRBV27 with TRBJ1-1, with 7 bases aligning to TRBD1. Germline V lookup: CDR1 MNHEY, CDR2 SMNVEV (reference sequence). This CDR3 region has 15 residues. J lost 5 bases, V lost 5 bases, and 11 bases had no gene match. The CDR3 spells CASSPTRGTRTEAFF. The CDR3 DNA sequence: TGTGCCAGCAGTCCGACCAGGGGGACGAGGACTGAAGCTTTCTTT.

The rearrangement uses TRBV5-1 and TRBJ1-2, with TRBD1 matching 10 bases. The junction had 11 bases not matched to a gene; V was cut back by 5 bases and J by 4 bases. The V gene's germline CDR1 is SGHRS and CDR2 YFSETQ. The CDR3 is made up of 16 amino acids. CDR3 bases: TGCGCCAGCAGTTCGACAGGGGGCGGTCTTGGCTATGGCTACACCTTC. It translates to CASSSTGGGLGYGYTF. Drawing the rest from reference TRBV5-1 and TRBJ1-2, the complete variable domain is KAGVTQTPRYLIKTRGQQVTLSCSPISGHRSVSWYQQTPGQGLQFLFEYFSETQRNKGNFPGRFSGRQFSNSRSEMNVSTLELGDSALYLCASSSTGGGLGYGYTFGSGTRLTVV.

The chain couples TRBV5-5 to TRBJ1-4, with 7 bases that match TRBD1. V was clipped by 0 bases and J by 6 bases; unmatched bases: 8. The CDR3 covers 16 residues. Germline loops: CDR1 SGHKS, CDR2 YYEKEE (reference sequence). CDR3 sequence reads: CASSLDRGQKDEKLFF. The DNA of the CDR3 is TGTGCCAGCAGCTTGGATCGGGGACAGAAGGATGAAAAACTGTTTTTT. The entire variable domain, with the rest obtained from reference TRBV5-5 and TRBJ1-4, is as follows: DAGVTQSPTHLIKTRGQQVTLRCSPISGHKSVSWYQQVLGQGPQFIFQYYEKEERGRGNFPDRFSARQFPNYSSELNVNALLLGDSALYLCASSLDRGQKDEKLFFGSGTQLSVL.

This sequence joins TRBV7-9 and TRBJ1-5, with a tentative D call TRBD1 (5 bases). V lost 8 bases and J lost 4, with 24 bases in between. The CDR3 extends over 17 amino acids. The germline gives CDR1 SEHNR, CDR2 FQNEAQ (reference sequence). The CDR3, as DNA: TGTGCCAGCGGGGGGGAGTTCGGAGGAGCAGGGAATCAGCCCCAGCATTTT. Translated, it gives CASGGEFGGAGNQPQHF.

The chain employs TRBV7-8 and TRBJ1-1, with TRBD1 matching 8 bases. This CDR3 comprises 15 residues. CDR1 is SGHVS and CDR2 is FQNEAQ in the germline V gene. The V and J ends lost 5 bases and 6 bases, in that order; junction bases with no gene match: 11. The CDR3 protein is CASSPRTGLAAEAFF. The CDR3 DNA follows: TGTGCCAGCAGCCCGAGGACAGGGTTGGCGGCTGAAGCTTTCTTT. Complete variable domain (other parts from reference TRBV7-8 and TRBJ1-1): GAGVSQSPRYKVAKRGQDVALRCDPISGHVSLFWYQQALGQGPEFLTYFQNEAQLDKSGLPSDRFFAERPEGSVSTLKIQRTQQEDSAVYLCASSPRTGLAAEAFFGQGTRLTVV.

CDR3 coding DNA: TGTGCCAGCAGTAAGGGACAGGGTCGACAGCCCCAGCATTTT. This encodes CASSKGQGRQPQHF. The chain combines TRBV25-1 with TRBJ1-5, with 9 bases lining up with TRBD1. This CDR3 spans 14 amino acids. V shed 5 bases, J shed 7 bases, and the junction held 6 bases outside the gene matches. Germline loops: CDR1 MGHDK, CDR2 SYGVNS.

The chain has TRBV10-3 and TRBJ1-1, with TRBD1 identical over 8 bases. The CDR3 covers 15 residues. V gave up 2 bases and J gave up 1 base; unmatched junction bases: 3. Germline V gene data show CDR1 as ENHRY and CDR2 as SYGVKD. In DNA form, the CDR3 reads TGTGCCATCAGTGAGGGGACAGGTAAGAACACTGAAGCTTTCTTT. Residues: CAISEGTGKNTEAFF.